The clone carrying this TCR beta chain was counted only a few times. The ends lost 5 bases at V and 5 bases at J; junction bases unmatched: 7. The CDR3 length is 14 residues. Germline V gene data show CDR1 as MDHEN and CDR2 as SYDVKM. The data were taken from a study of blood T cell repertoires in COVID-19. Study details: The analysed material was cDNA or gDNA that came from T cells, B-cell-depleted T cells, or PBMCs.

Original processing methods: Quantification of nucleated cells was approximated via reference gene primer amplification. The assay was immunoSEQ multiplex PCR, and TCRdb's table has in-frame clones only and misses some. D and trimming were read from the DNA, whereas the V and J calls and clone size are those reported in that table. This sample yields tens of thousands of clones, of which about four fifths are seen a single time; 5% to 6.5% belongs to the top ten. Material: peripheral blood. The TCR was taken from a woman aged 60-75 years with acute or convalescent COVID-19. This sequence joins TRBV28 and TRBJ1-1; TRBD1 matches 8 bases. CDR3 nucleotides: TGTGCCAGCAGTATACGACAGGGGCTTACTGAAGCTTTCTTT. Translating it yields CASSIRQGLTEAFF.